The rows below give T cell receptor beta chains drawn from one sample of a study of vaccination effects on CD4 cells after COVID-19. Their antigens remain unidentified. The data were produced by immunoSEQ multiplex PCR, yet TCRdb's version contains in-frame clones alone and is incomplete. The repertoire holds tens of thousands of clones, with approximately 72% as singletons. The sequences come from CD4+ T cells from PBMCs cultured with HCoV-NL63 spike peptides, collected before COVID-19 vaccination. The origin of the receptors is a human donor who received a COVID-19 vaccine. The CDR3 runs from the conserved cysteine through the conserved F or W. D genes are given only for firm matches. Some rows mark clone size as missing; the rest say once, few, many or name a class of expanded clone.

V	size	D	J	CDR3	DNA
TRBV6-5	NA	NA	TRBJ2-3	CASSYQTVQDTQYF	TGTGCCAGCAGTTATCAAACAGTTCAAGATACGCAGTATTTT
TRBV5-8	NA	TRBD2	TRBJ2-1	CASSAGLAGSYNEQFF	TGTGCCAGCAGCGCGGGACTAGCGGGATCCTACAATGAGCAGTTCTTC
TRBV7-8	NA	NA	TRBJ2-7	CASSLGRTDTYEQYF	TGTGCCAGCAGCTTGGGACGGACCGATACCTACGAGCAGTACTTC
TRBV6-2/TRBV6-3	NA	NA	TRBJ1-1	CASSGGPGAFF	TGTGCCAGCAGTGGTGGGCCCGGGGCTTTCTTT
TRBV19	once	NA	TRBJ2-1	CASSGREGPRWNEQFF	TGTGCCAGTAGTGGAAGAGAGGGGCCGAGATGGAATGAGCAGTTCTTC
TRBV11-2	few	NA	TRBJ1-2	CASSLGRGRGLPGYTF	TGTGCCAGCAGCTTAGGGAGGGGCAGGGGTCTTCCTGGCTACACCTTC
TRBV6-5	NA	TRBD1	TRBJ1-4	CASSYTGEVLKLFF	TGTGCCAGCAGTTATACAGGGGAAGTTTTAAAACTGTTTTTT
TRBV5-6	once	TRBD1	TRBJ2-7	CASSLGQGTQQYF	TGTGCCAGCAGCTTGGGACAGGGGACACAGCAGTACTTC
TRBV9	NA	NA	TRBJ1-2	CAIQLHGGTF	TGTGCCATACAACTTCATGGCGGCACCTTC
TRBV10-2	once	TRBD2	TRBJ2-2	CASRSGRAVSGELFF	TGCGCCAGCAGGAGCGGGAGGGCCGTGTCCGGGGAGCTGTTTTTT
TRBV2	NA	TRBD1	TRBJ1-5	CASKTGGKGNQPQHF	TGTGCCAGCAAGACAGGGGGAAAGGGCAATCAGCCCCAGCATTTT
TRBV10-3	NA	TRBD2	TRBJ2-2	CAISSFSGGAGNTGELFF	TGTGCCATCAGCTCATTCTCGGGGGGGGCGGGGAACACCGGGGAGCTGTTTTTT
TRBV7-2	NA	TRBD1	TRBJ2-3	CASSTGTGRSDTQYF	TGTGCCAGCAGCACCGGGACAGGGAGATCAGATACGCAGTATTTT
TRBV28	NA	NA	TRBJ1-6	CASSSTQTGFPPLHF	TGTGCCAGCAGTTCAACTCAAACAGGGTTCCCACCCCTCCACTTT
TRBV29-1	NA	NA	TRBJ2-6	CSVDRASSGANVLTF	TGCAGCGTTGACAGGGCCAGCTCTGGGGCCAACGTCCTGACTTTC
TRBV13	NA	NA	TRBJ1-1	CASSFRGSTNTEAFF	TGTGCCAGCAGCTTCCGGGGATCTACGAACACTGAAGCTTTCTTT
TRBV15	NA	NA	TRBJ2-7	CATSRTSGISYEQYF	TGTGCCACCAGCAGGACTTCAGGGATCTCCTACGAGCAGTACTTC
TRBV6-2/TRBV6-3	few	TRBD1	TRBJ2-7	CASSRRTGTYEQYF	TGTGCCAGCAGCCGCAGGACAGGGACTTACGAGCAGTACTTC
TRBV11-2	NA	NA	TRBJ2-3	CASSLGAGVQNAQYF	TGTGCCAGCAGCTTAGGGGCCGGGGTCCAGAATGCGCAGTATTTT
TRBV11-2	NA	NA	TRBJ2-1	CASSLVTDNEQFF	TGTGCCAGCAGCTTAGTGACGGACAATGAGCAGTTCTTC
TRBV5-4	few	NA	TRBJ2-2	CASSSANTGELFF	TGTGCCAGCAGCTCCGCGAACACCGGGGAGCTGTTTTTT
TRBV15	NA	TRBD1	TRBJ2-7	CATSRAGTAPLDEQYF	TGTGCCACCAGCAGGGCCGGGACAGCGCCTTTAGACGAGCAGTACTTC
TRBV19	NA	NA	TRBJ2-1	CASSGRGYNEQFF	TGTGCCAGTAGCGGGAGAGGGTACAATGAGCAGTTCTTC
TRBV5-1	NA	NA	TRBJ2-3	CASSLPGTDTQYF	TGCGCCAGCAGCTTGCCCGGCACAGATACGCAGTATTTT
TRBV15	NA	NA	TRBJ2-2	CATSSHSGGAGTGELFF	TGTGCCACCAGCAGTCACTCTGGGGGGGCAGGCACCGGGGAGCTGTTTTTT
TRBV20-1	NA	NA	TRBJ2-5	CSATDRSYQETQYF	TGCAGTGCTACTGACAGATCATACCAAGAGACCCAGTACTTC
TRBV28	NA	NA	TRBJ2-3	CASRGAADTQYF	TGTGCCAGCAGGGGGGCGGCAGATACGCAGTATTTT
TRBV4-3	NA	NA	TRBJ2-7	CASSRAFSGTQYEQYF	TGCGCCAGCAGCCGAGCCTTCTCCGGGACGCAGTACGAGCAGTACTTC
TRBV7-2	NA	TRBD1	TRBJ2-3	CASSLQGVPSTDTQYF	TGTGCCAGCAGCCTCCAGGGGGTCCCTAGCACAGATACGCAGTATTTT
TRBV2	once	NA	TRBJ2-3	CASSFGLSTDTQYF	TGTGCCAGCAGTTTCGGCCTCAGCACAGATACGCAGTATTTT
TRBV5-6	few	TRBD1	TRBJ1-2	CASSGQGAGYGYTF	TGTGCCAGCAGCGGACAGGGGGCAGGCTATGGCTACACCTTC
TRBV4-1	once	NA	TRBJ1-1	CASSPGRGGLNTEAFF	TGCGCCAGCAGCCCGGGGAGGGGTGGATTGAACACTGAAGCTTTCTTT
TRBV25-1	medium-sized	TRBD2	TRBJ2-3	CASSEPSGGASGADTQYF	TGTGCCAGCAGTGAACCTAGCGGGGGGGCCTCCGGAGCAGATACGCAGTATTTT
TRBV2	NA	TRBD1	TRBJ1-1	CASSGSGGVMNTEAFF	TGTGCCAGCAGTGGATCAGGGGGGGTCATGAACACTGAAGCTTTCTTT
TRBV7-9	NA	TRBD1	TRBJ2-3	CASSKGDSPTDTQYF	TGTGCCAGCAGCAAGGGGGACAGCCCCACAGATACGCAGTATTTT
TRBV2	NA	NA	TRBJ1-4	CASRSGPDTEKLFF	TGTGCCAGCAGATCGGGACCGGATACTGAAAAACTGTTTTTT
TRBV6-6	NA	NA	TRBJ1-1	CASSFGTNTEAFF	TGTGCCAGCAGTTTTGGGACCAACACTGAAGCTTTCTTT
TRBV5-4	NA	NA	TRBJ1-1	CASMGREGTEAFF	TGTGCCAGCATGGGCAGGGAGGGCACTGAAGCTTTCTTT
TRBV5-1	NA	NA	TRBJ2-2	CASTPSGTGELFF	TGCGCCAGCACCCCGTCGGGGACCGGGGAGCTGTTTTTT
TRBV5-4	few	NA	TRBJ1-3	CASSFRGNTIYF	TGTGCCAGCAGCTTCAGAGGAAACACCATATATTTT
TRBV19	few	NA	TRBJ1-2	CASNRDHVNYGYTF	TGTGCCAGTAATAGAGATCATGTCAACTATGGCTACACCTTC
TRBV18	medium-sized	TRBD2	TRBJ2-1	CASSPPSSGGANEQFF	TGTGCCAGCTCACCACCATCTAGCGGGGGGGCAAATGAGCAGTTCTTC
TRBV19	few	NA	TRBJ1-1	CASSFLERGTEAFF	TGTGCCAGTAGCTTCCTTGAGCGTGGGACTGAAGCTTTCTTT
TRBV6-5	NA	NA	TRBJ1-1	CASIQRKGNTEAFF	TGTGCCAGCATCCAAAGGAAGGGGAACACTGAAGCTTTCTTT
TRBV30	NA	NA	TRBJ2-7	CAWSVPGEQYF	TGTGCCTGGAGTGTACCTGGGGAGCAGTACTTC
TRBV5-4	NA	NA	TRBJ1-2	CASSLAPGAANYGYTF	TGTGCCAGCAGCTTGGCCCCGGGAGCGGCTAACTATGGCTACACCTTC
TRBV5-8	few	NA	TRBJ2-1	CASSAGRIRYNEQFF	TGTGCCAGCAGCGCCGGACGGATAAGATACAATGAGCAGTTCTTC
TRBV7-2	NA	NA	TRBJ1-1	CASSLGLRQNTEAFF	TGTGCCAGCAGCCTAGGGTTACGGCAGAACACTGAAGCTTTCTTT
TRBV15	NA	NA	TRBJ1-2	CATSRDRVGYGYTF	TGTGCCACCAGCAGAGACAGGGTGGGATATGGCTACACCTTC
TRBV7-9	NA	NA	TRBJ2-5	CASSRLVGSGYQETQYF	TGTGCCAGCAGCCGACTAGTAGGTTCGGGGTACCAAGAGACCCAGTACTTC
TRBV6-2/TRBV6-3	NA	NA	TRBJ2-3	CASSDTDTQYF	TGTGCCAGCAGTGATACAGATACGCAGTATTTT
TRBV7-9	once	NA	TRBJ2-7	CASSSLSGTSYEQYF	TGTGCCAGCAGTTCCTTATCCGGGACCTCCTACGAGCAGTACTTC
TRBV2	NA	NA	TRBJ1-5	CASGISRFSNQPQHF	TGTGCCAGCGGGATTTCACGATTTAGCAATCAGCCCCAGCATTTT
TRBV28	NA	NA	TRBJ2-2	CASSLFTTGELFF	TGTGCCAGCAGTTTATTTACCACCGGGGAGCTGTTTTTT
TRBV19	NA	NA	TRBJ2-1	CASSSRALSYNEQFF	TGTGCCAGTAGTTCCCGGGCCTTGAGTTACAATGAGCAGTTCTTC
TRBV5-1	NA	TRBD2	TRBJ2-7	CASSPSGSYEQYF	TGCGCCAGCAGCCCTAGCGGCTCCTACGAGCAGTACTTC
TRBV4-1	few	TRBD1	TRBJ2-5	CASSQEGDSLETQYF	TGCGCCAGCAGCCAAGAAGGGGACAGCCTAGAGACCCAGTACTTC
TRBV10-3	NA	TRBD2	TRBJ2-1	CAIGLAGNEQFF	TGTGCCATTGGACTAGCGGGAAATGAGCAGTTCTTC
TRBV30	NA	NA	TRBJ2-1	CAALHRFF	TGTGCCGCACTCCACCGATTCTTC